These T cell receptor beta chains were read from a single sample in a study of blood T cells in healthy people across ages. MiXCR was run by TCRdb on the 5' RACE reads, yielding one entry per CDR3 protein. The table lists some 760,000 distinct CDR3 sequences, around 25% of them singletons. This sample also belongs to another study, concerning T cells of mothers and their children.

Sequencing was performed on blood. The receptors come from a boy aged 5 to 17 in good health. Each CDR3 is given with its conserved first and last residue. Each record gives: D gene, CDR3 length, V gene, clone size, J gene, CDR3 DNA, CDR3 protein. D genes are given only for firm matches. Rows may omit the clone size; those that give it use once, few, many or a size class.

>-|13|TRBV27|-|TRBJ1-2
TGTGCCAGCCGTCCGGGGGGTGTGGATGGCTACACCTTC
CASRPGGVDGYTF
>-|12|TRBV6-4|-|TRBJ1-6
TGTGCCAGCAGTGACGGGTACTCACCCCTCCACTTT
CASSDGYSPLHF
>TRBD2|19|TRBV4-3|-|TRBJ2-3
TGCGCCAGCAGCCAAGGCCCTCGACCGGGACTAGCGGGAACAGATACGCAGTATTTT
CASSQGPRPGLAGTDTQYF
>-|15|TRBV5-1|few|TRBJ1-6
TGCGCCAGCAGCTTGGAGGGCGGCACGGGGTCACCCCTCCACTTT
CASSLEGGTGSPLHF
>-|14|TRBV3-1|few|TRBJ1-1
TGTGCCAGCAGCCGAGCAGTCGGGCAGGCTGAAGCTTTCTTT
CASSRAVGQAEAFF
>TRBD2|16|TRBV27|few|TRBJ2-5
TGTGCCAGCAGTATCCTTGGACTAGCGGGGCAAGAGACCCAGTACTTC
CASSILGLAGQETQYF
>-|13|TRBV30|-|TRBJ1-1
TGTGCCTGGAGTATTTGGCAGAACACTGAAGCTTTCTTT
CAWSIWQNTEAFF
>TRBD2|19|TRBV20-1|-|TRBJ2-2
TGCAGTGCTAGAGGGACTAGCGGACGAGGCGGAGGATACACCGGGGAGCTGTTTTTT
CSARGTSGRGGGYTGELFF
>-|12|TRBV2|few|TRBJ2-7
TGTGCCAGCAGTGGGACAGCTTACGAGCAGTACTTC
CASSGTAYEQYF
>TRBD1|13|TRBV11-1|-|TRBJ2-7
TGTGCCAGCAGCCTAGGACAGGGTCGCGAGCAGTACTTC
CASSLGQGREQYF
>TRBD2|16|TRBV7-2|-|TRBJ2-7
TGTGCCAGCAGCTTAGCGCCGGGACTAGCGGGAGTTGAGCAGTACTTC
CASSLAPGLAGVEQYF
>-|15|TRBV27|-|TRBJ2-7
TGTGCCAGCAGACTTTGGGACTCGCCCTCCTACGAGCAGTACTTC
CASRLWDSPSYEQYF
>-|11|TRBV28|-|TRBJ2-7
TGTGCCAGCAGGGTAAGCTACGAGCAGTACTTC
CASRVSYEQYF
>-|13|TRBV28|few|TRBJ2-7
TGTGCCAGCAGTTTATACCCAGGGAACGAGCAGTACTTC
CASSLYPGNEQYF
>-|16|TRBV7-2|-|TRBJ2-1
TGTGCCAGCAGCGTCCTAGCGCCCACGCAGTACAATGAGCAGTTCTTC
CASSVLAPTQYNEQFF
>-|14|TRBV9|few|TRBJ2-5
TGTGCCAGCAGCGTAGCTCAGGGTTTGGAGACCCAGTACTTC
CASSVAQGLETQYF
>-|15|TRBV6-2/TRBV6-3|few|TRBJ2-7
TGTGCCGGCAGTTACCCGAACGGCGGGGTAGGCGAGCAGTACTTC
CAGSYPNGGVGEQYF
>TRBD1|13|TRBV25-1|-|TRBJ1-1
TGTGCCAGCAGGACAGGGGCGAACACTGAAGCTTTCTTT
CASRTGANTEAFF
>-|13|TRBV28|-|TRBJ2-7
TGTGCCAGCAGTCCCTCCTGGAAAGACGAGCAGTACTTC
CASSPSWKDEQYF
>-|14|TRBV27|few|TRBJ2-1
TGTGCCGGCACCCCCGGGCGGGAATACAATGAGCAGTTCTTC
CAGTPGREYNEQFF
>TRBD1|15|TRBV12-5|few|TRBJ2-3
TGTGCTAGTGGTCTGGACAGGGGTCTAACAGATACGCAGTATTTT
CASGLDRGLTDTQYF
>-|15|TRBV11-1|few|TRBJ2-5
TGTGCCTGCAGCCCGAATTCGGGGTCTTATGAGACCCAGTACTTC
CACSPNSGSYETQYF
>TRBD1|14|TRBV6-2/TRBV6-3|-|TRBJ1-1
TGTGCCACCATACAGGGGGCCCCTTACACTGAAGCTTTCTTT
CATIQGAPYTEAFF
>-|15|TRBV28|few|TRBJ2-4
TGTGCCAGCAGTTTACTGGACAGAACCAAAAACATTCAGTACTTC
CASSLLDRTKNIQYF
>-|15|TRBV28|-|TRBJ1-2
TGTGCCAGCAGTTTATCGGTGCGCGGCCTTGGGGGCTACACCTTC
CASSLSVRGLGGYTF
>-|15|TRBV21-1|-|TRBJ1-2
TGTGCCAGCAGCGGAGACCGGGACAGGGATGATGGCTACACCTTC
CASSGDRDRDDGYTF
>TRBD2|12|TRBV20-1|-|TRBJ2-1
TGCAGTGCCAGACTAGCGGTATATGAGCAGTTCTTC
CSARLAVYEQFF
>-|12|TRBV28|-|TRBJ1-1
TGTGCCAGCAGTTTAGGGCAGGGGTGGGCTTTCTTT
CASSLGQGWAFF
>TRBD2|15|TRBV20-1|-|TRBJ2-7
TGCAGTGTTTCCCTCAGCGGGAGGGCATCCTACGAGCAGTACTTC
CSVSLSGRASYEQYF
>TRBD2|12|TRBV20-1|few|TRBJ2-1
TGCAGTGCTGCAACTAGCGGAGTTGAGCAGTTCTTC
CSAATSGVEQFF
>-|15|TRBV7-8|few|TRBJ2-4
TGTGCCAGCAGCTTATTAACAGGGCTTGGAAGCATTCAGTACTTC
CASSLLTGLGSIQYF
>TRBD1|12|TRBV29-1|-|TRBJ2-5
TGCAGCGCACAGGGGCTCGGGGAGACCCAGTACTTC
CSAQGLGETQYF
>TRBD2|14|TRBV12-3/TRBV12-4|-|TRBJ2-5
TGTGCCAGCAGTCACGGGGGGAGGGGAGAGACCCAGTACTTC
CASSHGGRGETQYF
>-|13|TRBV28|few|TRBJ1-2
TGTGCCAGCAGCAGGGACATTGGATATGGCTACACCTTC
CASSRDIGYGYTF
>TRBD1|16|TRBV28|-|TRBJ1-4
TGTGCCAGCAGCCAGGGAGGGGACAGGGAACGGGAAAAACTGTTTTTT
CASSQGGDREREKLFF